This T cell receptor beta chain stems from a study of blood T cell repertoires in COVID-19. Study-level background: The United States, Italy and Spain provided the acute and convalescent COVID-19 samples.

Clones were sequenced by immunoSEQ multiplex PCR, and TCRdb holds only the in-frame ones, with some missing. The sample lists around 220,000 clones, around 85% occurring once. V lost 6 bases to trimming and J lost 5 bases; unmatched junction nucleotides: 7. Germline-derived CDR1 and CDR2 are LNHDA and SQIVND (reference sequence). The CDR3 loop spans 15 amino acids. The rearrangement joins TRBV19 to TRBJ2-2, with 9 bases matching TRBD1. This receptor was identified in a woman aged 50 to 60 with acute or convalescent COVID-19. The sample was peripheral blood. Written as DNA, the CDR3 is TGTGCCAGTAGCCCGGGACAGGGCTCTACCGGGGAGCTGTTTTTT. Protein: CASSPGQGSTGELFF.